The 7 T cell receptor beta chains given below trace back to one sample, sequenced in a study of blood T cell repertoires in COVID-19. This table comes from immunoSEQ multiplex PCR, and its TCRdb copy is limited to in-frame clones, with some not included. Of around 250,000 clones in the sample, over 75% are singletons; the top ten hold 1.9%. The material sequenced was peripheral blood. The receptors were gathered from a man aged 25 to 45 who had recovered from COVID-19.

The V and J genes are TRBV5-1 and TRBJ2-5; 8 bases are shared with TRBD1. Losses at the gene ends were 4 bases for V and 2 bases for J; bases not matched to a gene: 10. The CDR3 spans 16 residues. Germline V gene sequence: CDR1 SGHRS, CDR2 YFSETQ. This CDR3 is CASSVQGAIGQETQYF. CDR3 nucleotides: TGCGCCAGCAGCGTCCAGGGGGCAATAGGTCAAGAGACCCAGTACTTC. Combining the CDR3 with reference TRBV5-1 and TRBJ2-5 gives the whole variable domain KAGVTQTPRYLIKTRGQQVTLSCSPISGHRSVSWYQQTPGQGLQFLFEYFSETQRNKGNFPGRFSGRQFSNSRSEMNVSTLELGDSALYLCASSVQGAIGQETQYFGPGTRLLVL.

This clone was detected once. V and J are TRBV4-1 and TRBJ2-5, with 13 positions matching TRBD2. Germline-derived CDR1 and CDR2 are MGHRA and YSYEKL. The CDR3 covers 18 residues. Trimming removed 0 bases from V and 4 bases from J; junction bases left unmatched: 8. The CDR3 coding sequence is TGCGCCAGCAGCCAAGAAACTAGCGGGGGGGCCTCCATAGAGACCCAGTACTTC. Its translation: CASSQETSGGASIETQYF.

The chain is built from TRBV19 and TRBJ1-4, with 7 bases matching TRBD1. CDR3 size: 16 residues. CDR1 is LNHDA and CDR2 is SQIVND in the germline V gene (reference sequence). J gave up 6 bases and V 6 bases, and 13 bases lay outside the gene matches. CDR3 in DNA: TGTGCCAGTAGCCCGGGAAGGGGGCGCGATTATGAAAAACTGTTTTTT. Encoded protein: CASSPGRGRDYEKLFF.

This sequence joins TRBV6-2 or TRBV6-3 and TRBJ2-1; D possibly corresponds to TRBD2 (6 bases). With 4 bases removed from V and 7 bases from J, the gap between germline ends came to 11 bases. The V gene's germline CDR1 is MNHEY and CDR2 SVGEGT. The CDR3 spans 13 residues. CDR3 sequence (DNA): TGTGCCAGCAGTTTTTGGGAGGCTAATGAGCAGTTCTTC. Its protein product is CASSFWEANEQFF.

The chain couples TRBV5-6 to TRBJ2-4; 8 bases fit TRBD1. CDR3 length: 15 amino acids. The V gene end was trimmed by 1 base and the J gene end by 8 bases; junction bases not matched to a gene: 8. The V gene's germline CDR1 is SGHDT and CDR2 YYEEEE. CDR3 protein: CASSLFRQGLYIQYF. In nucleotides, the CDR3 is TGTGCCAGCAGCTTGTTTCGACAGGGGCTGTACATTCAGTACTTC.

The chain couples TRBV5-6 to TRBJ2-7; 7 nucleotides agree with TRBD1. The CDR3 consists of 12 residues. Trimming took 4 bases from V and 9 from J; bases not matched to a gene: 7. Germline CDR1 reads SGHDT; CDR2 reads YYEEEE. CDR3 protein: CASSLGGMGQYF. CDR3 nucleotide sequence: TGTGCCAGCAGCCTAGGGGGCATGGGGCAGTACTTC.

The chain recombines TRBV18 with TRBJ2-3; D perhaps matches TRBD1 (5 bases). Germline loops: CDR1 KGHSH, CDR2 LQKENI. Trimming pared 5 bases from V and 0 bases from J, leaving 12 bases between. CDR3 length: 15 residues. This CDR3 is CASSRGASSTDTQYF. The DNA of the CDR3 is TGTGCCAGCTCAAGGGGCGCATCTAGCACAGATACGCAGTATTTT.